The 3 T cell receptor beta chains below were found in one sample sequenced in a study of identical twins. MiXCR was run by TCRdb on the 5' RACE reads, yielding one entry per CDR3 protein. This sample has around 1.7 million distinct CDR3 sequences; more than 30% occur once, and the top ten carry around 0.3%. Sequenced sample: cord blood. Receptors originate from a newborn girl in good health.

This sequence joins TRBV2 and TRBJ1-2; no reliable D call. This CDR3 contains 12 residues. The germline V and J ends were trimmed by 8 bases and 8 bases, with 15 bases remaining between them. Germline CDR1 reads SNHLY; CDR2 reads FYNNEI. DNA of the CDR3: TGTGCCAGCCCTGCCCCCTTCGGCGGCTACACCTTC. Translating gives CASPAPFGGYTF.

J is TRBJ2-7 and V is TRBV27, with 7 bases aligning to TRBD1. This CDR3 is 16 amino acids long. Germline CDR1 MNHEY, CDR2 SMNVEV (reference sequence). Losses at the gene ends were 5 bases for V and 7 bases for J; bases not matched to a gene: 17. This chain's CDR3 is CASSGAGTVVVYEQYF. Written as DNA, the CDR3 is TGTGCCAGCAGTGGAGCCGGGACAGTCGTTGTCTATGAGCAGTACTTC.

This clonotype was observed a handful of times. The chain employs TRBV5-1 and TRBJ2-7, with a tentative D call TRBD1 (6 bases). The CDR3 runs to 14 residues. Germline V CDR1 and CDR2: SGHRS, YFSETQ. The V end lost 2 bases, the J end lost 2 bases, and 11 bases lay between the germline ends. In nucleotides, the CDR3 is TGCGCCAGCAGCTTTTTGGGGACAACCTACGAGCAGTACTTC. It codes for CASSFLGTTYEQYF.